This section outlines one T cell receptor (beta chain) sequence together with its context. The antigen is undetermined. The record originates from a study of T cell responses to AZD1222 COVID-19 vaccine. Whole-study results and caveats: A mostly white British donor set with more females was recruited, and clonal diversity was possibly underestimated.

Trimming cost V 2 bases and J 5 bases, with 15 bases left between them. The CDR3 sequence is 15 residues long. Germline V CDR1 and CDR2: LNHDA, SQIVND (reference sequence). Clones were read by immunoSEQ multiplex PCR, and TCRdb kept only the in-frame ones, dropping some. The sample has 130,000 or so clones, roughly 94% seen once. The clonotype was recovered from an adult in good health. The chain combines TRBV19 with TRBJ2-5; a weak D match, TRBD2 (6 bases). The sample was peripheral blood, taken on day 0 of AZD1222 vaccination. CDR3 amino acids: CASSIRREQAETQYF. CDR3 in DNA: TGTGCCAGTAGTATACGGAGGGAACAGGCGGAGACCCAGTACTTC. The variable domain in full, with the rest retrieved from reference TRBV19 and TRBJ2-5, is DGGITQSPKYLFRKEGQNVTLSCEQNLNHDAMYWYRQDPGQGLRLIYYSQIVNDFQKGDIAEGYSVSREKKESFPLTVTSAQKNPTAFYLCASSIRREQAETQYFGPGTRLLVL.